These 29 T cell receptor beta chains were sequenced from one sample in a study of blood T cell repertoires in COVID-19. Data came from immunoSEQ multiplex PCR; TCRdb stores just in-frame clones and leaves some out. Of roughly 230,000 clones in the sample, 80% to 85% were seen once. The sequenced sample consisted of peripheral blood. The source is a man aged 50 or older with active or convalescent COVID-19.

This chain joins TRBV6-2 or TRBV6-3 and TRBJ2-7; D is possibly TRBD2 (6 bases). This CDR3 has 16 amino acids. V was shortened by 6 bases and J by 5 bases, with 23 bases between the two germline ends. Germline CDR1 and CDR2: MNHEY and SVGEGT. This chain's CDR3 is CASSLGRRQVMNEQYF. CDR3 bases: TGTGCCAGCAGCCTAGGGAGGCGGCAAGTTATGAACGAGCAGTACTTC.

The rearrangement links TRBV19 to TRBJ2-1; 8 positions match TRBD1. CDR3 size: 15 residues. V lost 6 bases to trimming and J lost 1 base; unmatched junction nucleotides: 5. Looked up from germline, CDR1 is LNHDA and CDR2 is SQIVND (reference sequence). CDR3 protein: CASSPDRASYNEQFF. CDR3 in DNA: TGTGCCAGTAGCCCGGACAGGGCTTCCTACAATGAGCAGTTCTTC. Full variable domain (remainder filled in from reference TRBV19 and TRBJ2-1): DGGITQSPKYLFRKEGQNVTLSCEQNLNHDAMYWYRQDPGQGLRLIYYSQIVNDFQKGDIAEGYSVSREKKESFPLTVTSAQKNPTAFYLCASSPDRASYNEQFFGPGTRLTVL.

J is TRBJ1-2 and V is TRBV6-5; TRBD1 matches at 7 bases. Looked up from germline, CDR1 is MNHEY and CDR2 is SVGAGI. The trim removed 6 bases at V and 6 bases at J, leaving 4 bases unmatched. The CDR3 is 12 amino acids. The chain's CDR3 is CASRQGSDGYTF. The CDR3, as DNA: TGTGCCAGCAGACAGGGGAGTGATGGCTACACCTTC.

The chain links TRBV7-2 to TRBJ1-1, with 10 bases lining up with TRBD1. Trimming removed 5 bases from V and 6 bases from J; junction bases left unmatched: 15. CDR3 length: 17 amino acids. From germline, CDR1 is SGHTA and CDR2 FQGNSA. This CDR3 is CASSPRTGGDLRAEAFF. The DNA of the CDR3 is TGTGCCAGCAGCCCCCGGACAGGGGGTGATTTAAGGGCTGAAGCTTTCTTT.

The CDR3 sequence is CASSPLALDNYGYTF. The CDR3 DNA reads TGTGCCAGCTCACCGCTTGCCCTAGATAACTATGGCTACACCTTC. This rearrangement joins TRBV18 to TRBJ1-2; unclear D gene. The germline gives CDR1 KGHSH, CDR2 LQKENI. The CDR3 runs to 15 residues. V dropped 3 bases and J dropped 1 base, with 12 bases sitting between them.

The rearrangement joins TRBV3-1 (or the pseudogene TRBV3-2) to TRBJ2-5, with D tentatively TRBD2 (5 bases). Germline V gene lookup returns CDR1 LGHDT and CDR2 YNNKEL (reference sequence). CDR3 length equals 14 residues. V lost 3 bases, J lost 1 base, and 9 bases lay in between. Here the CDR3 DNA reads TGTGCCAGCAGCCAGATAGGAGGCCAAGAGACCCAGTACTTC. It translates to CASSQIGGQETQYF.

This chain links TRBV28 with TRBJ1-1, with 8 bases fitting TRBD1. Looked up from germline, CDR1 is MDHEN and CDR2 is SYDVKM. This CDR3 is 18 amino acids long. Trimming cost V 6 bases and J 1 base; bases outside gene matches: 16. The CDR3 sequence is CASSLPRGFGTGNTEAFF. DNA for the CDR3: TGTGCCAGCAGCCTTCCCCGTGGGTTCGGGACAGGGAACACTGAAGCTTTCTTT.

The chain employs TRBV3-1 (or the pseudogene TRBV3-2) and TRBJ2-7; no firm D call. This CDR3 contains 14 residues. Germline V gene sequence: CDR1 LGHDT, CDR2 YNNKEL (reference sequence). Trimming took 2 bases from V and 6 from J, leaving 14 bases between them. The CDR3 loop reads CASSQTSLGTEQYF. CDR3 nucleotides: TGTGCCAGCAGCCAAACTTCTCTAGGAACCGAGCAGTACTTC.

The chain links TRBV5-1 to TRBJ1-1; 10 positions match TRBD1. The CDR3 is 17 residues long. The germline CDR1 and CDR2 sequences are SGHRS and YFSETQ. V shed 7 bases and J 0 bases; nucleotides not matched to a gene: 12. This chain's CDR3 is CASGRLGTGVLNTEAFF. CDR3 DNA sequence: TGCGCCAGCGGACGCCTTGGGACAGGGGTCCTGAACACTGAAGCTTTCTTT.

The V and J genes are TRBV19 and TRBJ1-4, with a tentative D call TRBD1 (5 bases). This CDR3 spans 13 amino acids. CDR1 and CDR2 (germline): LNHDA, SQIVND (reference sequence). V shed 4 bases and J shed 8 bases, with 11 bases lying between them. CDR3 DNA: TGTGCCAGTAGTAGACCCAGGGAAGAAAAACTGTTTTTT. This codes for CASSRPREEKLFF.

This clone has a handful of counts. V is TRBV9 and J is TRBJ2-3, with 9 bases aligning to TRBD1. After removal of 1 base from V and 1 base from J, the junction contained 4 bases not matched to a gene. CDR3 length equals 16 residues. Germline V CDR1 and CDR2: SGDLS, YYNGEE. The chain's CDR3 is CASSVTGQGGTDTQYF. The CDR3 region has the DNA TGTGCCAGCAGCGTAACGGGACAGGGCGGCACAGATACGCAGTATTTT. Full variable domain (missing parts from reference TRBV9 and TRBJ2-3): DSGVTQTPKHLITATGQRVTLRCSPRSGDLSVYWYQQSLDQGLQFLIQYYNGEERAKGNILERFSAQQFPDLHSELNLSSLELGDSALYFCASSVTGQGGTDTQYFGPGTRLTVL.

The V gene is TRBV3-1 (or the pseudogene TRBV3-2), the J gene TRBJ1-4; 7 nucleotides align to TRBD1. Germline CDR1 reads LGHDT; CDR2 reads YNNKEL (reference sequence). After removal of 3 bases from V and 16 bases from J, the junction contained 5 bases not matched to a gene. The CDR3 covers 11 residues. The DNA for the CDR3 is TGTGCCAGCAGCCAGGGACAGACTAAGTTTTTT. Protein: CASSQGQTKFF.

The chain uses TRBV27 and TRBJ2-7; 7 bases map to TRBD2. The germline gives CDR1 MNHEY, CDR2 SMNVEV (reference sequence). Trimming at V came to 3 bases and at J to 4 bases, leaving 6 bases not matched to a gene. The CDR3 has 14 residues. The CDR3 bases are TGTGCCAGCAGTTTGGCTAGCGGAAATTACGAGCAGTACTTC. Residues: CASSLASGNYEQYF.

This clone turned up a few times. CDR3 region: CASSLGGSASGGYTF. CDR3 in DNA: TGTGCCAGCAGCTTAGGAGGATCGGCTAGTGGGGGCTACACCTTC. V and J are TRBV7-9 and TRBJ1-2, with no clear D. Trimming cost V 1 base and J 8 bases, with 17 bases left between them. The CDR3 has 15 amino acids. Germline V lookup: CDR1 SEHNR, CDR2 FQNEAQ (reference sequence).

In this sample, this clone turned up once. J is TRBJ2-3 and V is TRBV6-5; tentative D call: TRBD2 (6 bases). Germline V gives CDR1 MNHEY, CDR2 SVGAGI. The CDR3 is 14 amino acids. V lost 10 bases to trimming and J lost 2 bases, with 16 bases between them. CDR3 in amino acids: CATPGLTLTDTQYF. The CDR3 DNA follows: TGTGCCACGCCCGGACTAACTCTCACAGATACGCAGTATTTT.

This chain joins TRBV5-5 and TRBJ2-6; TRBD1 agrees at 9 bases. This CDR3 spans 17 amino acids. Per the germline V gene, CDR1 is SGHKS and CDR2 is YYEKEE (reference sequence). Trimming cost V 4 bases and J 4 bases; bases outside gene matches: 9. Here the CDR3 reads CASSLPTGGVGANVLTF. The CDR3, as DNA: TGTGCCAGCAGCCTACCGACAGGGGGGGTCGGGGCCAACGTCCTGACTTTC.

V is TRBV19 and J is TRBJ2-3, with a weak D call TRBD1 (6 bases). Trimming pared 10 bases from V and 6 bases from J, leaving 14 bases between. Germline CDR1 and CDR2: LNHDA and SQIVND (reference sequence). There are 12 residues in the CDR3. The CDR3 region is CATARGGDTQYF. In DNA, the CDR3 is TGTGCCACCGCTCGAGGGGGTGATACGCAGTATTTT.

V is TRBV30 and J is TRBJ1-2, with D maybe TRBD1 (6 bases). This CDR3 region has 14 residues. Germline V gene data show CDR1 as GTSNPN and CDR2 as SVGIG (reference sequence). V was trimmed by 0 bases and J by 1 base, leaving 9 bases between them. CDR3 sequence reads: CAWSVGQLNYGYTF. The CDR3 DNA reads TGTGCCTGGAGTGTAGGACAGCTTAACTATGGCTACACCTTC.

This chain connects TRBV28 to TRBJ1-2; possible D gene TRBD1, 6 bases. With 8 bases removed from V and 4 bases from J, the gap between germline ends came to 26 bases. The V gene's germline CDR1 is MDHEN and CDR2 SYDVKM. CDR3 length equals 17 residues. As DNA, the CDR3 is TGTGCCAGCGGCACTATTTCCGGGACACAAGAAGGCTATGGCTACACCTTC. It encodes CASGTISGTQEGYGYTF.

The V and J genes are TRBV7-9 and TRBJ2-5, with no clear D. This CDR3 comprises 14 residues. Germline lookup yields CDR1 SEHNR and CDR2 FQNEAQ (reference sequence). Trimming left V 1 base short and J 2 bases short, with 8 bases between. The DNA of the CDR3 is TGTGCCAGCAGCTTAGGGAGTATACAAGAGACCCAGTACTTC. Amino acid sequence: CASSLGSIQETQYF.

The chain couples TRBV7-2 to TRBJ2-5, with D possibly TRBD2 on 7 matching bases. Trimming took 1 base from V and 9 from J, leaving 18 bases between them. From germline, CDR1 is SGHTA and CDR2 FQGNSA. The CDR3 contains 15 residues. The DNA of the CDR3 is TGTGCCAGCAGCTTAGAGGGGCGGGGGCAAGGGGCCCAGTACTTC. This sequence encodes CASSLEGRGQGAQYF.

The V gene is TRBV6-5, the J gene TRBJ2-3, with TRBD2 matching 9 bases. The CDR3 has 15 amino acids. Germline loops: CDR1 MNHEY, CDR2 SVGAGI. The ends lost 7 bases at V and 4 bases at J; junction bases unmatched: 9. Written as DNA, the CDR3 is TGTGCCAGCAAGAGGAGCGGGGGGCCTTCAGATACGCAGTATTTT. Amino acids: CASKRSGGPSDTQYF.

The rearrangement joins TRBV19 to TRBJ2-1; TRBD2 might be the D (6 bases). The ends were cut back, 4 bases at V and 8 bases at J, with 18 bases in the middle. Germline V gene lookup returns CDR1 LNHDA and CDR2 SQIVND (reference sequence). The CDR3 runs 15 residues. The CDR3, as DNA: TGTGCCAGTAGTAGGGGTGGGACTCCTGACCATGAGCAGTTCTTC. Protein sequence: CASSRGGTPDHEQFF.

This sequence joins TRBV5-1 and TRBJ1-1; D call uncertain. Trimming took off 2 bases at V and 1 base at J, with 9 bases between the two ends. The CDR3 loop spans 14 amino acids. Germline loops: CDR1 SGHRS, CDR2 YFSETQ. CDR3 protein: CASSFRVGNTEAFF. The CDR3 nucleotides read TGCGCCAGCAGCTTTAGAGTCGGGAACACTGAAGCTTTCTTT.

CDR3 loop: CASSLAVLAGGPDTQYF. The CDR3 DNA is TGTGCCAGCAGCTTAGCCGTACTAGCGGGGGGGCCAGATACGCAGTATTTT. This chain uses TRBV11-3 with TRBJ2-3, with 13 positions matching TRBD2. The CDR3 has 17 amino acids. V lost 1 base to trimming and J lost 4 bases; unmatched junction nucleotides: 5. The germline V gene has CDR1 SGHNT and CDR2 YENEEA. The whole variable domain, filled in from reference TRBV11-3 and TRBJ2-3, reads EAGVVQSPRYKIIEKKQPVAFWCNPISGHNTLYWYLQNLGQGPELLIRYENEEAVDDSQLPKDRFSAERLKGVDSTLKIQPAELGDSAVYLCASSLAVLAGGPDTQYFGPGTRLTVL.

This rearrangement joins TRBV7-8 to TRBJ1-2; D is perhaps TRBD1 (5 bases). This CDR3 is 14 amino acids long. Germline-derived CDR1 and CDR2 are SGHVS and FQNEAQ. The germline V and J ends were trimmed by 5 bases and 5 bases, with 15 bases remaining between them. CDR3: CASSLRQNFYGYTF. The CDR3 DNA reads TGTGCCAGCAGCCTCAGACAGAACTTTTATGGCTACACCTTC. The variable domain in full, completed from reference TRBV7-8 and TRBJ1-2, reads GAGVSQSPRYKVAKRGQDVALRCDPISGHVSLFWYQQALGQGPEFLTYFQNEAQLDKSGLPSDRFFAERPEGSVSTLKIQRTQQEDSAVYLCASSLRQNFYGYTFGSGTRLTVV.

CDR3 in amino acids: CASSLGGAGSDTQYF. The CDR3 DNA reads TGCGCCAGCAGCTTGGGTGGAGCAGGGTCAGATACGCAGTATTTT. The chain uses TRBV5-1 and TRBJ2-3, with a tentative D call TRBD1 (5 bases). Germline CDR1 is SGHRS and CDR2 is YFSETQ. Deletions cut 0 bases from V and 4 bases from J, with 12 bases between. This CDR3 is 15 amino acids long.

The chain carries TRBV7-2 and TRBJ2-3; a possible D gene is TRBD2 (6 bases). In germline, CDR1 is SGHTA, CDR2 FQGNSA. There are 17 residues in the CDR3. Trimming took 5 bases from V and 4 from J, leaving 22 bases between them. CDR3 DNA: TGTGCCAGCAGCCTTCCCCCTACTAGCTTCAAGGCAGATACGCAGTATTTT. It translates to CASSLPPTSFKADTQYF.

The chain joins TRBV28 to TRBJ1-2, with 11 bases matching TRBD1. The CDR3 totals 14 residues. Germline loops: CDR1 MDHEN, CDR2 SYDVKM. V lost 1 base to trimming and J lost 6 bases; unmatched junction nucleotides: 1. The CDR3 loop reads CASSLSDRGHGYTF. The CDR3 coding sequence is TGTGCCAGCAGTTTATCGGACAGGGGGCATGGCTACACCTTC.